This entry concerns a single T cell receptor (beta chain). This specimen belongs to a study of blood T cell repertoires in COVID-19. Study overall: T cells, B-cell-depleted T cells, or PBMCs supplied cDNA or gDNA.

Per the authors' pipeline: From reference gene primer amplification, estimates of nucleated cell counts were derived. Some clones are missing from TCRdb's copy, which holds only in-frame ones; the method was immunoSEQ multiplex PCR. The V and J calls and clone size are taken from that table; D and trimming were inferred from the DNA. The table shows some 150,000 clones, with roughly 82% occurring only once. There are 16 residues in the CDR3. With V trimmed by 3 bases and J by 2 bases, 3 bases remained unmatched. Germline values: CDR1 LNHDA, CDR2 SQIVND (reference sequence). The receptor was derived from a human donor in a cohort sampled during active COVID-19. Source material: peripheral blood. The V call is TRBV19, the J call TRBJ2-6, with 8 bases identical to TRBD1. For the CDR3, the DNA is TGTGCCAGTAGTATCGGACAGGGAGCTGGGGCCAACGTCCTGACTTTC. It translates to CASSIGQGAGANVLTF.